This T cell receptor (beta chain) was recovered during a study of PD-L1 blockade in urothelial cancer. Across the study: Bladder-origin urothelial cancer in males covered about 90% of the roughly 30 patients. Points from the study as a whole: For durable-benefit patients, tumor-associated blood clones expanded more at 3 weeks.

The CDR3 is 14 amino acids. Germline assignment: CDR1 SNHLY and CDR2 FYNNEI. Trimming pared 8 bases from V and 0 bases from J, leaving 14 bases between. This clone showed up just once. The antigen remains undetermined. Clones were sequenced by immunoSEQ multiplex PCR, and TCRdb holds only the in-frame ones, with some missing. The sample lists around 66,000 clones, approximately 91% seen once, with 11% in the top ten. Documented time point: peripheral blood 6 weeks after treatment start. This chain links TRBV2 with TRBJ2-7, with D possibly matching TRBD1 (6 bases). The specimen was PBMCs, collected around atezolizumab (anti-PD-L1) treatment. The sequence was collected from a man in his sixties with urothelial cancer. The CDR3 region is CASLDRQTSYEQYF. DNA for the CDR3: TGTGCCAGCTTAGACAGGCAGACCTCCTACGAGCAGTACTTC.